These 4 T cell receptor beta chains were sequenced from one sample in a study of T-cell reconstitution after alpha-beta-depleted transplantation in children. Preparation of the TCRbeta library used unique molecular identifiers. TCRdb ran MiXCR on the PCR reads and lists one entry per CDR3 protein. The sample yields about 980,000 distinct CDR3 sequences, around 30% seen once. The sequences come from PBMCs, mostly from graft donor cells, collected 360 days after TCRalphabeta/CD19-depleted stem cell transplant. These receptors originate from a boy in the first two years of life who had a stem cell transplant for SCID, so the T cells may come from the graft donor.

With regard to this clonotype: The germline gene is not matched at one end of the junction; a read error may be the cause. The gene calls are TRBV20-1 and TRBJ1-2, with D uncertain. The CDR3 is made up of 15 amino acids. Germline assignment: CDR1 DFQATT and CDR2 SNEGSKA (reference sequence). This chain's CDR3 is CSARVKETSYYGYTF. The CDR3 nucleotides read TGCAGTGCCAGAGTGAAAGAGACATCCTACTATGGCTACACCTTC.

CDR3: CSARDPEGEAYNEQFF. The CDR3 DNA is TGCAGTGCTAGAGATCCAGAAGGTGAGGCCTACAATGAGCAGTTCTTC. The chain joins TRBV20-1 to TRBJ2-1; no reliable D call. The germline V gene encodes CDR1 DFQATT and CDR2 SNEGSKA (reference sequence). The V gene lost 0 bases and the J gene lost 2 bases, with 14 bases spanning the gap. This CDR3 spans 16 amino acids.

This clonotype appeared a few times. V gene TRBV12-3 or TRBV12-4 combines with J gene TRBJ2-2; 9 bases match TRBD1. The CDR3 has 16 amino acids. The junction had 8 bases not matched to a gene; V was cut back by 3 bases and J by 6 bases. CDR3 protein: CASSLGGQGFSGELFF. The CDR3 nucleotides read TGTGCCAGCAGTTTGGGGGGACAGGGATTCTCCGGGGAGCTGTTTTTT.

CDR3 amino acids: CASSLMGTGALSYEQYF. The CDR3 bases are TGTGCCAGCAGTTTAATGGGTACAGGGGCCCTTTCCTACGAGCAGTACTTC. This rearrangement joins TRBV27 to TRBJ2-7; 7 nucleotides agree with TRBD1. Germline CDR1 is MNHEY and CDR2 is SMNVEV (reference sequence). V lost 2 bases to trimming and J lost 1 base; unmatched junction nucleotides: 11. This CDR3 comprises 17 residues.